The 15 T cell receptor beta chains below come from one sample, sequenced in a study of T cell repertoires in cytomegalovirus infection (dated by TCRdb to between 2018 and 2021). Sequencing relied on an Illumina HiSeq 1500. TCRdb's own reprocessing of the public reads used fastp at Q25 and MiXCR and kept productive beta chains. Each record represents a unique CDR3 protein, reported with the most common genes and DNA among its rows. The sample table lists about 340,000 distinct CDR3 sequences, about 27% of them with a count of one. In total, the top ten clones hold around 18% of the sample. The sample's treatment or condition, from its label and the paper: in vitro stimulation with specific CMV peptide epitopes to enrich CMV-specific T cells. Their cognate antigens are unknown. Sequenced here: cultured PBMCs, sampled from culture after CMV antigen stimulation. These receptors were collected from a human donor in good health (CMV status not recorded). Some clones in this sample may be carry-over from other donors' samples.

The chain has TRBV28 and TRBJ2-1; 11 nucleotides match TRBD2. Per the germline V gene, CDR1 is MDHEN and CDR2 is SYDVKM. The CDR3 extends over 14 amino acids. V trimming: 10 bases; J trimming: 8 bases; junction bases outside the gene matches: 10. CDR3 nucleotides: TGTGCCACCTTTAGCGGGAGGGCCCCAGATGAGCAGTTCTTC. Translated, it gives CATFSGRAPDEQFF.

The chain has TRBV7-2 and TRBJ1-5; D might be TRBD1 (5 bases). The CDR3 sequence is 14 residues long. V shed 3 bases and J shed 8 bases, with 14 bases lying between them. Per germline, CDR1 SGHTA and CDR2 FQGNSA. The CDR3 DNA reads TGTGCCAGCAGCTTTGGAGGGGTCTCTGAGCCCCAGCATTTT. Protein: CASSFGGVSEPQHF.

CDR3 DNA sequence: TGTGCCAGCAGCCCTCTGGGCGGGAGGGCCAATGAGCAGTTCTTC. Amino acid sequence: CASSPLGGRANEQFF. The V call is TRBV5-4, the J call TRBJ2-1; 9 nucleotides match TRBD2. The CDR3 length is 15 residues. Unmatched junction bases numbered 8, after V lost 4 bases and J lost 6 bases. Per germline, CDR1 SGHNT and CDR2 YYREEE (reference sequence).

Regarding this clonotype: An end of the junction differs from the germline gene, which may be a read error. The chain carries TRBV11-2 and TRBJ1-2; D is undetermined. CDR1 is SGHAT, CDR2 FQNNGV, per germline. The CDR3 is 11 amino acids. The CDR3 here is CASSLDRARFF. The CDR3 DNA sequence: TGTGCCAGCAGCTTAGATAGAGCGCGTTTCTTC. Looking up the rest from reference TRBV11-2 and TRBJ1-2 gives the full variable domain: EAGVAQSPRYKIIEKRQSVAFWCNPISGHATLYWYQQILGQGPKLLIQFQNNGVVDDSQLPKDRFSAERLKGVDSTLKIQPAKLEDSAVYLCASSLDRARFFGSGTRLTVV.

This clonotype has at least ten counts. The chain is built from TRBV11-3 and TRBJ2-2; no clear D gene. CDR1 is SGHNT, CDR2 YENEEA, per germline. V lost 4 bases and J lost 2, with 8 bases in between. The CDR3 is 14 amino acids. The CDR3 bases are TGTGCCAGCAGCTCCGGTGGCAACACCGGGGAGCTGTTTTTT. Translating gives CASSSGGNTGELFF.

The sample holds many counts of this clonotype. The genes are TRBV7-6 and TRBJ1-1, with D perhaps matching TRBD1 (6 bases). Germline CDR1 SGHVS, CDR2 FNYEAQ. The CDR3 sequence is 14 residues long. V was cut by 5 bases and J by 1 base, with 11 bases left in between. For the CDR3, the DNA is TGTGCCAGCAGCCCGGGGGGGCCGAACACTGAAGCTTTCTTT. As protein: CASSPGGPNTEAFF.

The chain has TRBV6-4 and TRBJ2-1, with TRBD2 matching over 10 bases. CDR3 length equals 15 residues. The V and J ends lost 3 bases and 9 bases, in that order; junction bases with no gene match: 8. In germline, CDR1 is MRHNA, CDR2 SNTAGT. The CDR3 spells CASSELASGGSEQFF. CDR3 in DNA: TGTGCCAGCAGTGAATTGGCTAGCGGGGGCTCTGAGCAGTTCTTC.

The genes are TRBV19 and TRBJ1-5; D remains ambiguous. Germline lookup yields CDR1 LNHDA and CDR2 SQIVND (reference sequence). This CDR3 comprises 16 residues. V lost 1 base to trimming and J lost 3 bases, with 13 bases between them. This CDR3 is CASSIAPGRINQPQHF. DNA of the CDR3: TGTGCCAGTAGTATAGCCCCCGGCAGGATCAATCAGCCCCAGCATTTT.

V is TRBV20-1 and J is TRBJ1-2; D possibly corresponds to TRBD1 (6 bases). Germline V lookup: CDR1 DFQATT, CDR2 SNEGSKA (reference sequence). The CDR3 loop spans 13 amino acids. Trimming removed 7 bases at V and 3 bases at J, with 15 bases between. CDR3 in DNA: TGCAGTGTTAACAGGGAATGGGACTATGGCTACACCTTC. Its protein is CSVNREWDYGYTF.

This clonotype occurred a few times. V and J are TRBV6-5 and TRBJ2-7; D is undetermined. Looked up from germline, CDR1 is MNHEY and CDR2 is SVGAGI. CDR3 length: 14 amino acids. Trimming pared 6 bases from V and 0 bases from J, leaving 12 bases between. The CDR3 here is CASSLKQYSYEQYF. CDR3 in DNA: TGTGCCAGCAGCCTCAAACAGTACTCCTACGAGCAGTACTTC.

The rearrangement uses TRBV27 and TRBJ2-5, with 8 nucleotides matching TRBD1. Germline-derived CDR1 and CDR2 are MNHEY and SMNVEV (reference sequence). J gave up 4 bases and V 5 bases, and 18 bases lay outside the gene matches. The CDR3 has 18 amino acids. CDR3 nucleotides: TGTGCCAGCAGTACCTCGAGGGGGACCAGGGGGCAGGCAGAGACCCAGTACTTC. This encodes CASSTSRGTRGQAETQYF.

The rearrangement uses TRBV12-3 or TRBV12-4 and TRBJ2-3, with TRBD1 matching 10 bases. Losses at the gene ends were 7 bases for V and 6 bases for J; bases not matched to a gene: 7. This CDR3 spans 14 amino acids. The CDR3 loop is CASNNDRGPDTQYF. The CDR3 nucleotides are TGTGCCAGCAACAATGACAGGGGGCCGGATACGCAGTATTTT.

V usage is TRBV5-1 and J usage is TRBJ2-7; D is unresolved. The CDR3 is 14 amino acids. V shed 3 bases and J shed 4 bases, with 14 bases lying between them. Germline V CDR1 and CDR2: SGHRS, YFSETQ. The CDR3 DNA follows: TGCGCCAGCAGCTCCACGGAGAATTGGTACGAGCAGTACTTC. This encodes CASSSTENWYEQYF.

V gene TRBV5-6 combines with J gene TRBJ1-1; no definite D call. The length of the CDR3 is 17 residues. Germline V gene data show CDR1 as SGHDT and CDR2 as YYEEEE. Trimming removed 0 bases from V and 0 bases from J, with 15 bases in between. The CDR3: CASSLGHQLPLNTEAFF. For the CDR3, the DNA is TGTGCCAGCAGCTTGGGACACCAATTACCTCTGAACACTGAAGCTTTCTTT.

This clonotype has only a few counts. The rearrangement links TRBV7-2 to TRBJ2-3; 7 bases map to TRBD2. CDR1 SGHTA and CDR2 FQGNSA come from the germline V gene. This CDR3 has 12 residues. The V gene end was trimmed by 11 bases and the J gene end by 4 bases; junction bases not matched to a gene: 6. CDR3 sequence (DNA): TGTGCCTGGAGGGAGGGGTCAGATACGCAGTATTTT. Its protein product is CAWREGSDTQYF. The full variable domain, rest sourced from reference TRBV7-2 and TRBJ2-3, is GAGVSQSPSNKVTEKGKDVELRCDPISGHTALYWYRQSLGQGLEFLIYFQGNSAPDKSGLPSDRFSAERTGGSVSTLTIQRTQQEDSAVYLCAWREGSDTQYFGPGTRLTVL.